Listed below are T cell receptor beta chains from one sample, sequenced in a study of blood T cell repertoires in COVID-19. The table came from immunoSEQ multiplex PCR; TCRdb's copy has only in-frame clones and leaves some out. The sample lists 150,000 to 200,000 clones; under 90% were seen once. Sequencing was done on a sample of PBMCs or T cells enriched from blood (not recorded which). Source of these receptors: a woman aged 55-69 years who had recovered from COVID-19. Each CDR3 is given with its conserved first and last residue. D genes are given only for firm matches. Not all rows give a size; the values are once, few, many and, for expanded clones, a class.

-,-,TRBJ1-2,15,TRBV30,CAGAGYRGDNYGYTF,TGTGCCGGGGCGGGGTATAGAGGAGATAACTATGGCTACACCTTC
TRBD2,-,TRBJ2-7,15,TRBV5-1,CASSPGLAAPNEQYF,TGCGCCAGCAGCCCCGGACTAGCGGCCCCTAACGAGCAGTACTTC
-,once,TRBJ1-5,14,TRBV6-5,CAKPKRGSNQPQHF,TGTGCCAAGCCGAAAAGGGGGAGCAATCAGCCCCAGCATTTT
TRBD1,-,TRBJ1-6,16,TRBV2,CASRPRDRASNSPLHF,TGTGCCAGCAGACCTAGGGACAGGGCTTCTAATTCACCCCTCCACTTT
-,-,TRBJ2-5,14,TRBV10-3,CAISESIVVGTQYF,TGTGCCATCAGTGAGTCAATCGTGGTCGGGACCCAGTACTTC
-,-,TRBJ1-2,12,TRBV19,CASSAGLNGYTF,TGTGCCAGTAGCGCGGGACTGAATGGCTACACCTTC
TRBD1,-,TRBJ1-1,15,TRBV6-1,CASSEWGQGDTEAFF,TGTGCCAGCAGTGAGTGGGGACAGGGAGACACTGAAGCTTTCTTT
TRBD2,-,TRBJ2-3,17,TRBV9,CASSETLSGGSTDTQYF,TGTGCCAGCAGCGAGACCCTTAGCGGGGGAAGCACAGATACGCAGTATTTT
TRBD2,-,TRBJ2-2,14,TRBV19,CATLGGLVTGELFF,TGTGCCACCCTAGGAGGACTAGTGACCGGGGAGCTGTTTTTT
TRBD1,-,TRBJ1-3,15,TRBV11-3,CASSHTGEGGNTIYF,TGTGCCAGCAGCCATACAGGGGAAGGTGGAAACACCATATATTTT
TRBD1,once,TRBJ1-2,14,TRBV27,CASSPVLGQSYYTF,TGTGCCAGCAGTCCGGTACTGGGACAGAGCTATTACACCTTC
-,-,TRBJ1-6,13,TRBV2,CASRTDRNSPLHF,TGTGCCAGCAGGACAGACAGGAATTCACCCCTCCACTTT
-,-,TRBJ1-1,13,TRBV7-9,CASSLSVNTEAFF,TGTGCCAGCAGCTTATCAGTGAACACTGAAGCTTTCTTT
-,once,TRBJ2-5,14,TRBV5-1,CASRLVQTEETQYF,TGCGCCAGCAGACTAGTGCAAACTGAAGAGACCCAGTACTTC